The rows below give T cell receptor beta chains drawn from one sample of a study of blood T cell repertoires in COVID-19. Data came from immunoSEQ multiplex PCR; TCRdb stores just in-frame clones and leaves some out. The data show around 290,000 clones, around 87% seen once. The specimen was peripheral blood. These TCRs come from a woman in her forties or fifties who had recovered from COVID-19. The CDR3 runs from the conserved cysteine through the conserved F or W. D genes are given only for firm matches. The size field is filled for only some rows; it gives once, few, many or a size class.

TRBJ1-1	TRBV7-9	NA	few	TGTGCCAGCAGCTTATTGGAGGGGACTGAAGCTTTCTTT	CASSLLEGTEAFF
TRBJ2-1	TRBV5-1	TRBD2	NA	TGCGCCAGCGGCGCGACTAGCGGGGTTCCATACAATGAGCAGTTCTTC	CASGATSGVPYNEQFF
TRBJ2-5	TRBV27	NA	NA	TGTGCCAGCAGTTTCCTTGGTGCGGAGACCCAGTACTTC	CASSFLGAETQYF
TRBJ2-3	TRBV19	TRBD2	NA	TGTGCCAGTAGTACGCGGGGGGCACGCCCTAGCACAGATACGCAGTATTTT	CASSTRGARPSTDTQYF
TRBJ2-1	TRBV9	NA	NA	TGTGCCAGCAGCCCGGGGGTGCATGAGCAGTTCTTC	CASSPGVHEQFF
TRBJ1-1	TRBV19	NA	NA	TGTGCCAGTAGTAGAGGGAGTTCTTTCACTGAAGCTTTCTTT	CASSRGSSFTEAFF
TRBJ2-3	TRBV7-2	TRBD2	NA	TGTGCCAGCAGCTTAGGGGAGCGGGAAATGGTCACAGATACGCAGTATTTT	CASSLGEREMVTDTQYF
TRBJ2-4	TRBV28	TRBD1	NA	TGTGCCAGCAGTCAGCAACAGGGGGCGAGAATTCAGTACTTC	CASSQQQGARIQYF
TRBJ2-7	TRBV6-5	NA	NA	TGTGCCAGCAGTTTTGGCAGGGGCCCCTACGAGCAGTACTTC	CASSFGRGPYEQYF
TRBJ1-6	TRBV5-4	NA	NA	TGTGCCAGCAGCTTGTACGGGAAGAATTCACCCCTCCACTTT	CASSLYGKNSPLHF
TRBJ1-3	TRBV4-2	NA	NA	TGTGCCAGCAGCCAAGAGGGGGGAGTCGGAAACACCATATATTTT	CASSQEGGVGNTIYF
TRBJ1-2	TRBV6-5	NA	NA	TGTGCCAGCACCCAGACCACAGCTAACTATGGCTACACCTTC	CASTQTTANYGYTF
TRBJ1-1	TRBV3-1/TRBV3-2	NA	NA	TGTGCCAGCAGCCAAGGCCTGAGCGGGCACTCCAACACTGAAGCTTTCTTT	CASSQGLSGHSNTEAFF
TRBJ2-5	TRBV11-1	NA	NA	TGTGCCAGCAGCGTTCAGGAAGAGACCCAGTACTTC	CASSVQEETQYF
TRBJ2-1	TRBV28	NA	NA	TGTGCCAGCAGCCGCGGTTGGCCCCCCGCCGATGAGCAGTTCTTC	CASSRGWPPADEQFF
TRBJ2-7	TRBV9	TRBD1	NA	TGTGCCAGCAGCGCGTCACCGGGACAGAACTACGAGCAGTACTTC	CASSASPGQNYEQYF
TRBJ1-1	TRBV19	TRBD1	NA	TGTGCCGTTAGGACAGGGGGTACCACTGAAGCTTTCTTT	CAVRTGGTTEAFF
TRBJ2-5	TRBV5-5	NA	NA	TGTGCCAGCAGCTCGCCTCTAAATCAGGCGCTCCAAGAGACCCAGTACTTC	CASSSPLNQALQETQYF
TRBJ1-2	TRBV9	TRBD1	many	TGTGCCAGCAGCGAGCCTGGGACAGGCTATGGCTACACCTTC	CASSEPGTGYGYTF
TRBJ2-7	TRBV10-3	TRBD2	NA	TGTGCCATCAGGGCTAGCGGGGGGGTCCACGAGCAGTACTTC	CAIRASGGVHEQYF
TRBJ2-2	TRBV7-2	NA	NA	TGTGCCAGCAGCTTAGATTCAGGGGTTAGCACCGGGGAGCTGTTTTTT	CASSLDSGVSTGELFF
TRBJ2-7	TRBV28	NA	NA	TGTGCCAGCAGTTTATGGGGGTGGGCCGGGAGCTACGAGCAGTACTTC	CASSLWGWAGSYEQYF
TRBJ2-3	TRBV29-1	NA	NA	TGCAGCGTTGGGGGGGTCTCGACCGATACGCAGTATTTT	CSVGGVSTDTQYF
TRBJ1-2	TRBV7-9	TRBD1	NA	TGTGCCAGCAGCAAGGGACAGGCAAACTATGGCTACACCTTC	CASSKGQANYGYTF
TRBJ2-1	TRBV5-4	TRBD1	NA	TGTGCCAGCAGCTTGGGACAGGGTACGGGTGAGCAGTTCTTC	CASSLGQGTGEQFF
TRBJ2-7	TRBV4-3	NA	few	TGCGCCAGCAGCCAAGGTAGCGAGCAGTACTTC	CASSQGSEQYF
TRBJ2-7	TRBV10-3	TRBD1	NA	TGTGCCATCAGTGAGAGGGGGACAGGGGAACACGAGCAGTACTTC	CAISERGTGEHEQYF
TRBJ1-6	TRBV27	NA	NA	TGTGCCAGCAGTTCACAGGGTTATAATTCACCCCTCCACTTT	CASSSQGYNSPLHF
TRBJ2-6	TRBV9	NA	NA	TGTGCCAGCAGCGTACGGAGCTCTGGGGCCAACGTCCTGACTTTC	CASSVRSSGANVLTF
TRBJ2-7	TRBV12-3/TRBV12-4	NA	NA	TGTGCCAGCAGTGGGGGGTACCGGTACGAGCAGTACTTC	CASSGGYRYEQYF
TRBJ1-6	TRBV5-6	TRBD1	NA	TGTGCCAGCAGCCCGCGGGGACAGAAGACCAATTCACCCCTCCACTTT	CASSPRGQKTNSPLHF
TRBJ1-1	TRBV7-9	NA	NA	TGTGCCAGCAGCTTAGGAGTCGGCACTGAAGCTTTCTTT	CASSLGVGTEAFF
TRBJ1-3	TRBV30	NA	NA	TGTGCCTGGAGGGGGACATGGCCAAGGGGAAACACCATATATTTT	CAWRGTWPRGNTIYF
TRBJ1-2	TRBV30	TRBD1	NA	TGTGCCTGGAGTCAGGGGGCGGGTGGCTACACCTTC	CAWSQGAGGYTF
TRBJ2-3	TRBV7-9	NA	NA	TGTGCCAGCAGCTTCGGTATTCTGAGCACAGATACGCAGTATTTT	CASSFGILSTDTQYF
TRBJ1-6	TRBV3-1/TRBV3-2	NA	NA	TGTGCCAGCAGCCTCGAGGGGGTAGGACCCGGTTCACCCCTCCACTTT	CASSLEGVGPGSPLHF
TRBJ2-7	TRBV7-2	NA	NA	TGTGCCAGCAGCTTAGGGGGCAGGGGTTACGAGCAGTACTTC	CASSLGGRGYEQYF
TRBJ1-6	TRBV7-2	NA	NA	TGTGCCAGCAGCTTTGGGAGCTCCTATAATTCACCCCTCCACTTT	CASSFGSSYNSPLHF
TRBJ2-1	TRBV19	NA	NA	TGTGCCAGTAGTATAGGCAGGAACAATGAGCAGTTCTTC	CASSIGRNNEQFF
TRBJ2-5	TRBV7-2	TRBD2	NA	TGTGCCAGCAGCTTAGGGCTAGCGGCGTACCAAGAGACCCAGTACTTC	CASSLGLAAYQETQYF
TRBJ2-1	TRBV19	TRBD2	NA	TGTGCCAGTAGTACACCGGGACTACTCTGGAACAATGAGCAGTTCTTC	CASSTPGLLWNNEQFF
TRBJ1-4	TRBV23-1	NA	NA	TGCGCCAGCACCCGTCGGTTTTTT	CASTRRFF
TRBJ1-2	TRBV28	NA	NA	TGTGCCAGCAGTTTAGGTCTAGACCCTAGTGGCTACACCTTC	CASSLGLDPSGYTF
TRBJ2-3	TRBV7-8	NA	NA	TGTGCCAGCAGTTATAATTCCCAGGCTCCTAGCACAGATACGCAGTATTTT	CASSYNSQAPSTDTQYF
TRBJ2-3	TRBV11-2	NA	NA	TGTGCCAGCAGCTTAGCAAGTCAGTCAAATACGCAGTATTTT	CASSLASQSNTQYF
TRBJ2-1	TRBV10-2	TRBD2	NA	TGCGCCAGCAGAGGACTAGCGGGGGTCAGTGAGCAGTTCTTC	CASRGLAGVSEQFF